The present T cell receptor beta chain was sequenced within a study of beta chain features in type 1 diabetes. Overall study: Patients and healthy donors were similar in age, gender and cell yields. General observations from the study: A moderate, significant TCRB CDR3 shortening appeared in type 1 diabetes across four CD4+ subsets. A potential PCR bias toward shorter templates would be equal in patient and control samples. Highly expressing activated T cells could be over-counted with a cDNA template.

About this clone: The antigen remains undetermined.

Expressed TCRB transcripts were sequenced, since all the RNA that had been isolated was reverse transcribed. Produced via immunoSEQ multiplex PCR; TCRdb's table is partial and in-frame only. The table records a few hundred thousand clones, 9.6% of them present only once. The CDR3 spans 14 residues. Trimming at V came to 6 bases and at J to 3 bases, leaving 4 bases not matched to a gene. Germline CDR1 reads SNHLY; CDR2 reads FYNNEI. Sequenced: central memory CD4+ T cells from blood. This receptor was identified in a man in his thirties or forties with type 1 diabetes. This chain uses TRBV2 with TRBJ1-5, with 8 bases lining up with TRBD1. The CDR3 sequence is CASSWDRSNQPQHF. In DNA, the CDR3 is TGTGCCAGCAGCTGGGACAGGTCCAATCAGCCCCAGCATTTT.